The 3 T cell receptor beta chains below were found in one sample sequenced in a study of blood T cell repertoires in COVID-19. Libraries were prepared by immunoSEQ multiplex PCR; TCRdb keeps only in-frame clonotypes and omits some of them. The sample has more than 110,000 clones, 65% to 90% seen once. The sample comprised peripheral blood. The receptor source for this set is a man in his forties or fifties with acute or convalescent COVID-19.

This clone came up a few times. The chain couples TRBV5-1 to TRBJ2-5, with 7 bases aligning to TRBD1. Trimming cost V 4 bases and J 2 bases; bases outside gene matches: 5. The CDR3 is 14 residues long. The V gene's germline CDR1 is SGHRS and CDR2 YFSETQ. The CDR3 region is CASSPGQAQETQYF. CDR3 DNA sequence: TGCGCCAGCAGCCCCGGACAGGCTCAAGAGACCCAGTACTTC.

The rearrangement uses TRBV28 and TRBJ1-1; the D is unclear. Trimming removed 5 bases at V and 0 bases at J, with 13 bases between. The CDR3 is made up of 15 amino acids. Germline V gene data show CDR1 as MDHEN and CDR2 as SYDVKM. DNA of the CDR3: TGTGCCAGCAGTCCACCGGGAGGAATGAACACTGAAGCTTTCTTT. Encoded protein: CASSPPGGMNTEAFF. Drawing the rest from reference TRBV28 and TRBJ1-1, the complete variable domain is DVKVTQSSRYLVKRTGEKVFLECVQDMDHENMFWYRQDPGLGLRLIYFSYDVKMKEKGDIPEGYSVSREKKERFSLILESASTNQTSMYLCASSPPGGMNTEAFFGQGTRLTVV.

This chain uses TRBV28 with TRBJ1-5; 9 bases are a match to TRBD1. Trimming took 5 bases from V and 5 from J; bases not matched to a gene: 1. This CDR3 is 13 amino acids long. The germline CDR1 and CDR2 sequences are MDHEN and SYDVKM. Here the CDR3 DNA reads TGTGCCAGCAGTACAGGGGGCTATCAGCCCCAGCATTTT. As protein: CASSTGGYQPQHF.